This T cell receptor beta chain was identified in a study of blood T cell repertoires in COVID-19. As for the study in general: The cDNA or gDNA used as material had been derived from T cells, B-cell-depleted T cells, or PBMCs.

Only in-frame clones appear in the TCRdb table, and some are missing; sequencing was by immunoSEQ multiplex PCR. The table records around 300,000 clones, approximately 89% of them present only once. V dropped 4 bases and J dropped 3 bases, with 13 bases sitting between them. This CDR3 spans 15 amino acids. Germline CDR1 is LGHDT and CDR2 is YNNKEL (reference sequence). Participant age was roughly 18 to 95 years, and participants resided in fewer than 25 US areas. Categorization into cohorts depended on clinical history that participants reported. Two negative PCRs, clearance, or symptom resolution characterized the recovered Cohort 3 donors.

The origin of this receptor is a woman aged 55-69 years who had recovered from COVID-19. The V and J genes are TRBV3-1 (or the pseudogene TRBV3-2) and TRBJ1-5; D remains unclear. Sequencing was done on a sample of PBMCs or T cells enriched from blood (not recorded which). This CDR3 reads CASSLRGGNNQPQHF. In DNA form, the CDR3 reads TGTGCCAGCAGCCTCCGGGGTGGTAACAATCAGCCCCAGCATTTT.